The 10 T cell receptor beta chains below come from one sample, sequenced in a study of CD8 T cells in ankylosing spondylitis. Overall study findings and caveats: A TCR beta motif of eight highly homologous variants appeared characteristic of ankylosing spondylitis blood.

TCRdb passed the 5' RACE reads through MiXCR, listing each CDR3 protein once. Of 800,000 to 900,000 distinct CDR3 sequences listed, 12% are singletons. The antigens for these receptors are not known. Specimen: blood, either unsorted or a sorted T cell fraction (not recorded which). The source of these receptors is a male donor with ankylosing spondylitis.

This clonotype was detected only once. J is TRBJ2-5 and V is TRBV29-1, with D tentatively TRBD1 or TRBD2 (5 bases each). The CDR3 has 15 amino acids. Germline-derived CDR1 and CDR2 are SQVTM and ANQGSEA. Trimming left V 4 bases short and J 4 bases short, with 19 bases between. For the CDR3, the DNA is TGCAGCGTTGTAAGTGTTGGGGGTCTGCGAGAGACCCAGTACTTC. It yields the protein CSVVSVGGLRETQYF.

This clonotype has a count of ten or more. The CDR3 nucleotides read TGCAGTGCTGAGGGGAACACTGAAGCTTTCTTT. It is translated as CSAEGNTEAFF. The J gene is TRBJ1-1, the V gene TRBV20-1; unclear D gene. V was trimmed by 5 bases and J by 1 base, leaving 5 bases between them. Germline V gives CDR1 DFQATT, CDR2 SNEGSKA (reference sequence). CDR3 length: 11 amino acids.

The chain is built from TRBV3-1 and TRBJ2-5, with D uncertain. The germline V gene has CDR1 LGHDT and CDR2 YNNKEL (reference sequence). V was trimmed by 3 bases and J by 4 bases, leaving 9 bases between them. This CDR3 region has 13 residues. DNA of the CDR3: TGTGCCAGCAGCCACCCATCCCGAGAGACCCAGTACTTC. Amino acid sequence: CASSHPSRETQYF.

The genes are TRBV20-1 and TRBJ2-5; TRBD2 aligns across 7 bases. V shed 0 bases and J 1 base; nucleotides not matched to a gene: 14. The length of the CDR3 is 18 residues. Germline CDR1 is DFQATT and CDR2 is SNEGSKA (reference sequence). The DNA of the CDR3 is TGCAGTGCTAGAGATAGGATGTGGGGGGGACGTCTCCAAGAGACCCAGTACTTC. Its protein is CSARDRMWGGRLQETQYF.

This clonotype was seen a few times. This rearrangement joins TRBV7-2 to TRBJ1-1, with 8 bases lining up with TRBD1. Trimming cost V 2 bases and J 5 bases; bases outside gene matches: 7. The CDR3 sequence is 15 residues long. The V gene's germline CDR1 is SGHTA and CDR2 FQGNSA. CDR3 in amino acids: CASSLRGRGRTEAFF. DNA for the CDR3: TGTGCCAGCAGCTTAAGGGGCAGGGGGCGAACTGAAGCTTTCTTT.

This clonotype was recorded many times. The V call is TRBV7-2, the J call TRBJ2-1; D is undetermined. The CDR3 runs 14 residues. V dropped 5 bases and J dropped 9 bases, with 17 bases sitting between them. CDR1 and CDR2 from the germline V gene are SGHTA and FQGNSA. This chain's CDR3 is CASSIIYPRGEQFF. Here the CDR3 DNA reads TGTGCCAGCAGCATAATTTACCCTCGTGGTGAGCAGTTCTTC.

A few counts support this clonotype. This chain links TRBV6-5 with TRBJ1-3; possibly TRBD1 for D (5 bases). The CDR3 is 12 residues long. V lost 9 bases and J 3 bases, leaving 9 bases between the germline ends. The germline V gene has CDR1 MNHEY and CDR2 SVGAGI. CDR3 in amino acids: CASQGGGNTIYF. The DNA of the CDR3 is TGTGCCAGTCAGGGTGGTGGAAACACCATATATTTT.

This clonotype was observed a few times. The genes are TRBV28 and TRBJ2-6; D might be TRBD1 (5 bases). V lost 4 bases and J 3 bases, leaving 13 bases between the germline ends. The CDR3 contains 16 residues. Germline lookup yields CDR1 MDHEN and CDR2 SYDVKM. CDR3 bases: TGTGCCAGCAGTTCCCAAGACAGCTTTGGGGCCAACGTCCTGACTTTC. This encodes CASSSQDSFGANVLTF.

The V and J genes are TRBV15 and TRBJ2-2; 11 nucleotides agree with TRBD2. There are 18 residues in the CDR3. V trimming: 2 bases; J trimming: 2 bases; junction bases outside the gene matches: 7. Germline V CDR1 and CDR2: LNHNV, YYDKDF (reference sequence). The CDR3 region has the DNA TGTGCCACCAGCAGATATACCCTAGCGGGGGGAAACACCGGGGAGCTGTTTTTT. It codes for CATSRYTLAGGNTGELFF.

The sample holds many counts of this clonotype. J is TRBJ2-1 and V is TRBV5-1; D is possibly TRBD2 (6 bases). The germline gives CDR1 SGHRS, CDR2 YFSETQ. Deletions cut 2 bases from V and 0 bases from J, with 12 bases between. This CDR3 comprises 16 residues. In DNA form, the CDR3 reads TGCGCCAGCAGCTTTGTGCCAGCGGGCTCCTACAATGAGCAGTTCTTC. Amino acids: CASSFVPAGSYNEQFF.